The rows below give T cell receptor beta chains drawn from one sample of a study of CD8+ T cells in alopecia areata. Sequenced by immunoSEQ multiplex PCR; TCRdb stores in-frame clones only, minus some. The sample has 93,000 or so clones, about nine tenths seen once. The sequences come from CD8+ T cells sorted from blood, collected around week 30, from a patient treated with tofacitinib. These receptors were collected from a human donor with alopecia areata. Both conserved end residues are part of each CDR3. Each record gives: V gene, D gene, clone size, J gene, CDR3 length, CDR3 protein, CDR3 DNA. D genes are given only for firm matches. The listing skips clone size in some rows; elsewhere it reads once, few, many or a size class.

TRBV29-1	.	once	TRBJ1-1	13	CSVPPGADTEAFF	TGCAGCGTCCCACCGGGAGCAGACACTGAAGCTTTCTTT
TRBV30	.	.	TRBJ1-1	14	CAWSSGALNTEAFF	TGTGCCTGGAGTTCGGGGGCCCTGAACACTGAAGCTTTCTTT
TRBV29-1	TRBD1	.	TRBJ2-1	13	CSVDRTGDNEQFF	TGCAGCGTTGATCGGACAGGGGACAATGAGCAGTTCTTC
TRBV27	TRBD2	few	TRBJ2-5	14	CASSLSAGQETQYF	TGTGCCAGCAGTTTATCAGCGGGACAAGAGACCCAGTACTTC
TRBV7-9	TRBD1	.	TRBJ2-2	17	CASSSRTGESLRRELFF	TGTGCCAGCAGCTCGAGAACAGGGGAGAGTCTTCGCCGGGAGCTGTTTTTT
TRBV27	.	once	TRBJ1-2	12	CASSLYGTGYTF	TGTGCCAGCAGTCTCTACGGGACTGGCTACACCTTC
TRBV13	.	.	TRBJ2-7	14	CASNIRDGNYEQYF	TGTGCCAGCAACATCCGGGACGGCAACTACGAGCAGTACTTC
TRBV25-1	.	.	TRBJ1-3	17	CASSEFFQPSSGNTIYF	TGTGCCAGCAGTGAATTCTTCCAACCGAGCTCTGGAAACACCATATATTTT
TRBV19	TRBD2	few	TRBJ2-1	14	CAISSGGDYNEQFF	TGTGCCATCTCCAGCGGGGGGGATTACAATGAGCAGTTCTTC
TRBV7-4	.	.	TRBJ1-5	9	CASYQPQHF	TGTGCCAGCTATCAGCCCCAGCATTTT
TRBV6-5	.	.	TRBJ2-7	13	CASSYRVSYEQYF	TGTGCCAGCAGTTACAGGGTATCCTACGAGCAGTACTTC
TRBV4-1	.	.	TRBJ2-1	16	CASSQVGGQRANEQFF	TGCGCCAGCAGCCAAGTCGGGGGACAGCGAGCAAATGAGCAGTTCTTC
TRBV7-2	TRBD2	.	TRBJ2-3	15	CASTQGTSGEDTQYF	TGTGCCAGCACCCAAGGGACTAGCGGGGAGGATACGCAGTATTTT
TRBV7-8	TRBD1	once	TRBJ1-5	15	CASSEDGTVNQPQHF	TGTGCCAGCAGCGAAGATGGGACAGTCAATCAGCCCCAGCATTTT
TRBV29-1	TRBD2	.	TRBJ2-7	12	CSVGGGSYEQYF	TGCAGCGTTGGGGGGGGAAGCTACGAGCAGTACTTC
TRBV5-4	TRBD2	.	TRBJ2-1	15	CASSSHSGRAYEQFF	TGTGCCAGCAGCTCGCATAGCGGGAGGGCCTACGAGCAGTTCTTC
TRBV9	TRBD2	.	TRBJ2-3	15	CASSGRLAGSDTQYF	TGTGCCAGCAGCGGAAGACTAGCGGGGTCAGATACGCAGTATTTT
TRBV4-1	.	.	TRBJ2-1	16	CASSPQGTAGYNEQFF	TGCGCCAGCAGCCCACAGGGGACAGCGGGGTACAATGAGCAGTTCTTC
TRBV4-1	.	few	TRBJ1-6	15	CASSQVFTGTSPLHF	TGCGCCAGCAGCCAAGTTTTCACGGGAACCTCACCCCTCCACTTT
TRBV30	.	.	TRBJ2-1	13	CAWSPGLASQQFF	TGTGCCTGGAGCCCGGGGTTAGCTAGCCAGCAGTTCTTC
TRBV7-9	TRBD2	.	TRBJ2-7	14	CASSAGGGDYEQHF	TGTGCCAGCAGCGCGGGCGGAGGGGACTACGAGCAGCACTTC
TRBV27	.	.	TRBJ1-1	12	CASSFLGTEAFF	TGTGCCAGCAGTTTCTTGGGGACTGAAGCTTTCTTT
TRBV5-1	.	.	TRBJ2-2	14	CASSLGDATGELFF	TGCGCCAGCAGCCTGGGAGACGCGACCGGGGAGCTGTTTTTT
TRBV11-2	TRBD2	.	TRBJ2-1	19	CASSLASYTTSGNYNEQFF	TGTGCCAGCAGCTTAGCCTCATACACGACTAGCGGGAACTACAATGAGCAGTTCTTC
TRBV27	.	.	TRBJ1-1	15	CASSLSWEGNTEAFF	TGTGCCAGCAGTTTATCGTGGGAGGGGAACACTGAAGCTTTCTTT
TRBV19	.	.	TRBJ2-1	15	CASSSLGGSYNEQFF	TGTGCCAGTAGTTCCCTCGGGGGCTCCTACAATGAGCAGTTCTTC
TRBV23-1	TRBD2	.	TRBJ2-1	19	CASSHPGLAGEAGNNEQFF	TGCGCCAGCAGTCACCCCGGACTAGCGGGAGAGGCGGGCAACAATGAGCAGTTCTTC
TRBV15	.	.	TRBJ1-1	15	CATSREGATNTEAFF	TGTGCCACCAGCAGAGAGGGGGCGACGAACACTGAAGCTTTCTTT
TRBV7-3	.	.	TRBJ2-6	16	CASSPGDGVGANVLTF	TGTGCCAGCAGCCCGGGAGACGGGGTTGGGGCCAACGTCCTGACTTTC
TRBV7-9	.	.	TRBJ2-7	16	CASSSYSGTPGYEQYF	TGTGCCAGCAGCTCTTACTCCGGGACCCCAGGGTACGAGCAGTACTTC
TRBV11-1	TRBD2	few	TRBJ2-1	19	CASSLRGVAGLSPPDEQFF	TGTGCCAGCAGCTTACGAGGGGTAGCGGGGTTATCACCTCCGGATGAGCAGTTCTTC
TRBV27	TRBD1	.	TRBJ2-7	15	CASSSPGTGVMEQYF	TGTGCCAGCAGTTCCCCCGGGACAGGGGTGATGGAGCAGTACTTC
TRBV7-9	.	.	TRBJ2-1	12	CASSSRGFEQFF	TGTGCCAGCAGCTCGAGGGGCTTTGAGCAGTTCTTC
TRBV7-9	TRBD1	.	TRBJ2-3	15	CASSPRQGSTDTQYF	TGTGCCAGCAGCCCACGACAGGGAAGCACAGATACGCAGTATTTT
TRBV4-1	.	.	TRBJ2-7	14	CASSQDEAAYEQYF	TGCGCCAGCAGCCAAGACGAGGCGGCCTACGAGCAGTACTTC
TRBV4-2	TRBD1	.	TRBJ2-5	18	CASSHPKGATPFQETQYF	TGTGCCAGCAGCCACCCCAAGGGGGCCACACCCTTCCAAGAGACCCAGTACTTC
TRBV13	TRBD1	.	TRBJ2-3	17	CASSFRELRDRPDTQYF	TGTGCCAGCAGCTTTAGGGAGCTCCGGGACAGACCCGATACGCAGTATTTT
TRBV27	.	.	TRBJ2-3	17	CASSRLWLTSGSDTQYF	TGTGCCAGCAGTCGCTTGTGGTTGACTAGTGGATCAGATACGCAGTATTTT
TRBV5-6	TRBD1	once	TRBJ1-4	14	CASSPGTGSEKLFF	TGTGCCAGCAGCCCCGGGACAGGGAGTGAAAAACTGTTTTTT
TRBV30	.	.	TRBJ2-2	15	CAWSVLAGNTGELFF	TGTGCCTGGAGTGTACTGGCAGGGAACACCGGGGAGCTGTTTTTT
TRBV7-9	TRBD1	few	TRBJ2-5	13	CASSFTGEETQYF	TGTGCCAGCAGTTTTACAGGGGAAGAGACCCAGTACTTC
TRBV5-1	TRBD1	.	TRBJ2-3	15	CASSDRDRAMDTQYF	TGCGCCAGCAGCGACCGGGACAGGGCTATGGATACGCAGTATTTT
TRBV19	.	few	TRBJ2-1	12	CASSIPTNEQFF	TGTGCCAGTAGTATACCGACAAATGAGCAGTTCTTC
TRBV5-1	TRBD2	few	TRBJ2-3	15	CASSPLAGDTDTQYF	TGCGCCAGCAGCCCACTAGCGGGGGATACAGATACGCAGTATTTT
TRBV11-3	.	.	TRBJ2-1	17	CASSLGLAFGGYNEQFF	TGTGCCAGCAGCTTAGGGTTAGCCTTTGGGGGTTACAATGAGCAGTTCTTC
TRBV9	TRBD2	.	TRBJ2-1	13	CASSGTSDNEQFF	TGTGCCAGCAGCGGGACTAGCGACAATGAGCAGTTCTTC
TRBV27	.	.	TRBJ1-2	13	CASSLRGADGYTF	TGTGCCAGCAGTTTACGAGGGGCGGATGGCTATACCTTC
TRBV13	TRBD1	.	TRBJ2-7	15	CASSPRGQGASEQYF	TGTGCCAGCAGCCCACGAGGACAGGGGGCTTCTGAGCAGTACTTC
TRBV5-1	TRBD2	.	TRBJ2-1	16	CASSLEASGSYNEQFF	TGCGCCAGCAGCTTGGAGGCTAGCGGATCCTACAATGAGCAGTTCTTC
TRBV2	.	.	TRBJ2-1	14	CASKGGSPYNEQFF	TGTGCCAGCAAGGGGGGTTCCCCTTACAATGAGCAGTTCTTC
TRBV29-1	TRBD2	.	TRBJ2-1	17	CSVYPIKTSGSLNEQFF	TGCAGCGTTTACCCAATAAAGACTAGCGGGAGTCTCAATGAGCAGTTCTTC
TRBV5-4	TRBD1	.	TRBJ2-7	12	CASSSGTAQQYF	TGTGCCAGCAGTTCCGGGACAGCGCAGCAGTACTTC
TRBV27	.	.	TRBJ2-4	14	CASIGGLAKNIQYF	TGTGCCAGCATCGGGGGATTAGCCAAAAACATTCAGTACTTC
TRBV5-1	TRBD1	.	TRBJ2-7	16	CASSPNSGTVSHEQYF	TGCGCCAGCAGCCCCAACTCCGGGACAGTTTCCCACGAGCAGTACTTC
TRBV5-1	TRBD1	.	TRBJ2-3	14	CASRDRGPTDTQYF	TGCGCTAGCCGGGACAGGGGGCCGACAGATACGCAGTATTTT
TRBV9	TRBD2	.	TRBJ2-1	15	CASSDLAGGYLEQFF	TGTGCCAGCAGCGATCTAGCGGGGGGGTATTTGGAGCAGTTCTTC
TRBV6-5	.	.	TRBJ2-1	15	CASSETPSSYNEQFF	TGTGCCAGCAGCGAGACGCCGAGCTCCTACAATGAGCAGTTCTTC
TRBV5-1	.	.	TRBJ2-5	16	CASSSSSRALRETQYF	TGCGCCAGCAGCTCCTCTAGCAGGGCGTTACGGGAGACCCAGTACTTC
TRBV5-6	TRBD2	.	TRBJ2-3	16	CASSLFPAGVSDTQYF	TGTGCCAGCAGCTTGTTTCCAGCGGGGGTCTCAGATACGCAGTATTTT
TRBV19	TRBD1	.	TRBJ1-1	17	CASSTVPGQGLNTEAFF	TGTGCCAGTAGTACCGTCCCGGGACAGGGTTTGAACACTGAAGCTTTCTTT